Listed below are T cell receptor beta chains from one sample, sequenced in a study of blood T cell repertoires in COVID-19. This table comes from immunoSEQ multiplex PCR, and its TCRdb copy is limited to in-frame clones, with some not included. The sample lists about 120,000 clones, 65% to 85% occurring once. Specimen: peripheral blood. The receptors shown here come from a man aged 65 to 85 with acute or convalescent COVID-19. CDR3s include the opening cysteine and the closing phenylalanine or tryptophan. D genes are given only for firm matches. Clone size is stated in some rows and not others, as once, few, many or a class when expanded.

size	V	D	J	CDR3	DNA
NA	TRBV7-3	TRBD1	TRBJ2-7	CASSLGGQGFDEQYF	TGTGCCAGCAGCTTAGGAGGACAGGGGTTCGACGAGCAGTACTTC
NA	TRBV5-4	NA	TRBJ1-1	CASSLAAAPGTEAFF	TGTGCCAGCAGCTTGGCCGCAGCCCCGGGCACTGAAGCTTTCTTT
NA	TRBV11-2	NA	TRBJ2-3	CASSLGGPTDTQYF	TGTGCCAGCAGCCTCGGGGGGCCCACAGATACGCAGTATTTT
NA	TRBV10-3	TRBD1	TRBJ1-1	CATIRDRTMNTEAFF	TGTGCCACCATTAGGGACAGGACCATGAACACTGAAGCTTTCTTT
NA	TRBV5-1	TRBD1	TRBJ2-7	CASSYRTGAVEQYF	TGCGCCAGCAGCTACCGGACAGGGGCTGTCGAGCAGTACTTC
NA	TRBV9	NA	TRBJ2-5	CASSVGVGGQQETQYF	TGTGCCAGCAGCGTAGGGGTCGGGGGACAGCAAGAGACCCAGTACTTC
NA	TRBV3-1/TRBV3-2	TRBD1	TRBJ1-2	CASSQADRGNGYTF	TGTGCCAGCAGCCAAGCGGACAGGGGAAATGGCTACACCTTC
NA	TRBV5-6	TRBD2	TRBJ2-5	CASSLAPSGGAGETQYF	TGTGCCAGCAGCTTGGCCCCTAGCGGGGGGGCGGGAGAGACCCAGTACTTC
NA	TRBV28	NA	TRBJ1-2	CASTTAVYGYTF	TGTGCCAGCACCACAGCCGTCTATGGCTACACCTTC
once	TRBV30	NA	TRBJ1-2	CAWSGRSGGLDGYTF	TGTGCCTGGAGTGGCAGGTCGGGGGGGCTTGATGGCTACACCTTC
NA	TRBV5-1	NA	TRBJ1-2	CASSLPQPDDYGYTF	TGCGCCAGCAGCTTGCCACAGCCGGATGACTATGGCTACACCTTC
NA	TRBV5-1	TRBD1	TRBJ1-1	CASSVDRRDTEAFF	TGCGCCAGCAGCGTGGACAGGCGTGACACTGAAGCTTTCTTT
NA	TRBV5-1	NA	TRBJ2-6	CASSERQFSGANVLTF	TGCGCCAGCAGCGAGAGACAGTTCTCTGGGGCCAACGTCCTGACTTTC
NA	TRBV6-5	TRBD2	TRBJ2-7	CASSYFLAGGAYEQYF	TGTGCCAGCAGTTACTTTCTGGCGGGGGGAGCCTACGAGCAGTACTTC
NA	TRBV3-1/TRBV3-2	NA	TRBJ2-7	CASSQDWTYRDIYEQYF	TGTGCCAGCAGCCAAGATTGGACATACAGGGATATCTACGAGCAGTACTTC
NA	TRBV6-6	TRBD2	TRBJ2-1	CASSKTSGGNNEQFF	TGTGCCAGCAGCAAGACTAGCGGGGGGAACAATGAGCAGTTCTTC
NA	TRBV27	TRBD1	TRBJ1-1	CASSLLGTGGRTEAFF	TGTGCCAGCAGTTTATTGGGGACAGGGGGCAGGACTGAAGCTTTCTTT
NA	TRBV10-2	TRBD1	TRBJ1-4	CASSATGAGTNEKLFF	TGCGCCAGCAGCGCAACAGGGGCCGGGACTAATGAAAAACTGTTTTTT
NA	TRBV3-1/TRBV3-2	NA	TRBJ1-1	CASSQWGAETEAFF	TGTGCCAGCAGCCAATGGGGCGCGGAAACTGAAGCTTTCTTT
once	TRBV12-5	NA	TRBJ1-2	CASGSGDRGYTF	TGTGCTAGTGGTTCGGGGGATCGTGGCTACACCTTC
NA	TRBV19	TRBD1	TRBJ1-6	CASSVGQGVSPLHF	TGTGCCAGTAGTGTGGGACAGGGGGTTTCACCCCTCCACTTT
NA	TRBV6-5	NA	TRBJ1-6	CASSPGGRTPLHF	TGTGCCAGCAGCCCGGGAGGTCGGACACCCCTCCACTTT
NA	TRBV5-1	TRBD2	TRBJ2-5	CASRATSASSVQETQYF	TGCGCCAGCAGGGCGACTAGCGCCTCTTCGGTACAAGAGACCCAGTACTTC
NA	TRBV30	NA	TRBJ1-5	CAWSGGTENQPQHF	TGTGCCTGGTCGGGGGGGACGGAAAATCAGCCCCAGCATTTT
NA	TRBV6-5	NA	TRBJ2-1	CASSLGGVGGQFF	TGTGCCAGCAGCCTCGGAGGTGTGGGCGGGCAGTTCTTC
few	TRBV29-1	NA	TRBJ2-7	CSVEGGQQYEQYF	TGCAGCGTTGAAGGCGGACAGCAGTACGAGCAGTACTTC
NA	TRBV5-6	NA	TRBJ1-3	CASSGGQTGNTIYF	TGTGCCAGCAGCGGTGGACAGACTGGAAACACCATATATTTT
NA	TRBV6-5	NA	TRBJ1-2	CASSPRMSGYGYTF	TGTGCCAGCAGTCCCAGAATGTCGGGGTATGGCTACACCTTC
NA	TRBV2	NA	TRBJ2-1	CASSGPLLTIRQFF	TGTGCCAGCAGTGGCCCTCTTTTGACTATCCGGCAGTTCTTC
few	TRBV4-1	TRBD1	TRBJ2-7	CASSQEAGTGGYEQYF	TGCGCCAGCAGCCAAGAGGCTGGGACAGGTGGGTACGAGCAGTACTTC
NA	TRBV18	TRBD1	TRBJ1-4	CASYQGTGGNEKLFF	TGTGCCAGCTACCAAGGGACAGGGGGAAATGAAAAACTGTTTTTT
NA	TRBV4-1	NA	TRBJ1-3	CASSQDGVGTAGNTIYF	TGCGCCAGCAGCCAAGATGGAGTTGGGACGGCGGGGAACACCATATATTTT
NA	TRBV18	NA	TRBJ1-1	CASSPLGGTEAFF	TGTGCCAGCTCACCGTTAGGGGGCACTGAAGCTTTCTTT
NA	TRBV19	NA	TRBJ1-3	CASSQQGFSGNTIYF	TGTGCCAGTAGTCAACAGGGTTTCTCCGGAAACACCATATATTTT
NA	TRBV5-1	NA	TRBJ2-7	CASSPRGEQYF	TGCGCCAGCAGCCCCAGAGGAGAGCAGTACTTC
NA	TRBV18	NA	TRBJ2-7	CASSPKKGSGNPLNEQYF	TGTGCCAGCTCACCAAAGAAGGGGTCGGGTAATCCTTTAAACGAGCAGTACTTC
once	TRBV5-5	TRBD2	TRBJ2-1	CASSLGLAGVYNEQFF	TGTGCCAGCAGCCTCGGACTAGCGGGGGTTTACAATGAGCAGTTCTTC
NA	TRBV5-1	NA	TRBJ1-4	CASSTSMAHREGEKLFF	TGCGCCAGCAGCACCTCAATGGCCCACAGGGAGGGGGAAAAACTGTTTTTT
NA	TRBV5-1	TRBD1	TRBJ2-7	CASRPSPGQGAYEQYF	TGCGCCAGCAGGCCATCTCCGGGACAGGGGGCCTACGAGCAGTACTTC
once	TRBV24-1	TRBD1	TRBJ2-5	CATSDLGQGAGETQYF	TGTGCCACCAGTGATTTGGGACAGGGGGCAGGGGAGACCCAGTACTTC
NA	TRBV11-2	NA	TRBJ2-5	CASSLDTGGRETQYF	TGTGCCAGCAGCTTAGATACGGGGGGCCGAGAGACCCAGTACTTC
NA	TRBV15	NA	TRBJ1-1	CATSRNLGQLVNTEAFF	TGTGCCACCAGCAGAAATCTCGGACAGTTAGTGAACACTGAAGCTTTCTTT
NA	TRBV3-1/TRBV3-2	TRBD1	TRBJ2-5	CASSPTGSETQYF	TGTGCCAGCAGCCCGACAGGGTCGGAGACCCAGTACTTC
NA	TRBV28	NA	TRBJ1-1	CASRTGSVSTEAFF	TGTGCCAGCAGGACGGGATCCGTCAGCACTGAAGCTTTCTTT
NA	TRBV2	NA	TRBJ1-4	CASSRDGGNGKLFF	TGTGCCAGCAGCCGGGACGGCGGGAATGGAAAACTGTTTTTT
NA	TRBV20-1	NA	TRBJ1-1	CSASDRQKISSGDTEAFF	TGCAGTGCTAGTGATAGACAGAAGATTTCTTCGGGTGACACTGAAGCTTTCTTT
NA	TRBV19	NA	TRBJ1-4	CASSMNSRRQNEKLFF	TGTGCCAGTAGTATGAACTCGCGCAGACAGAATGAAAAACTGTTTTTT
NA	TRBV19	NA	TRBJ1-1	CASSSGGSGGTEAFF	TGTGCCAGTAGTTCCGGCGGGTCTGGAGGCACTGAAGCTTTCTTT
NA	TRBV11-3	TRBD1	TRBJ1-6	CASSIGQGPTSDNSPLHF	TGTGCCAGCAGCATTGGACAGGGGCCCACGTCGGATAATTCACCCCTCCACTTT
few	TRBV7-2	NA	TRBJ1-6	CASSLEEGYSPLHF	TGTGCCAGCAGCTTAGAGGAGGGGTATTCACCCCTCCACTTT
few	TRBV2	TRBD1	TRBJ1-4	CASSGQQGRNEKLFF	TGTGCCAGCAGTGGACAACAGGGGCGTAATGAAAAACTGTTTTTT
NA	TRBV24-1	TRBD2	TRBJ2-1	CATSGTSGGGNEQFF	TGTGCCACCAGCGGGACTAGCGGGGGGGGAAATGAGCAGTTCTTC
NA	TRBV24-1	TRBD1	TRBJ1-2	CATSNRGVNYGYTF	TGTGCCACCAGTAACAGGGGGGTTAACTATGGCTACACCTTC